This TCR beta chain was sequenced in a study of CD8 T cells in Susac syndrome. Findings of the study overall: As the study acknowledged, the number of individuals who were part of its TCR sequencing and HLA analysis was relatively small.

In germline, CDR1 is GTSNPN, CDR2 SVGIG (reference sequence). This CDR3 has 19 amino acids. Unmatched junction bases numbered 18, after V lost 1 base and J lost 5 bases. Concerning this clonotype itself: Antigen unknown.

RNA totalling roughly 0.5 to 1 ug underwent reverse transcription with random hexamers. A single record per CDR3 protein comes from TCRdb applying MiXCR to the immunoSEQ multiplex PCR reads. The sample holds around 270,000 distinct CDR3 sequences, over 75% seen once. The sequence was obtained from a human donor with multiple sclerosis. The rearrangement uses TRBV30 and TRBJ2-3; the match to TRBD1 covers 10 bases. Specimen: CD8+ T cells from PBMCs. The CDR3 protein is CAWSGEAYRQGALLDTQYF. CDR3 sequence (DNA): TGTGCCTGGAGTGGGGAGGCCTATCGACAGGGGGCTTTATTAGATACGCAGTATTTT.